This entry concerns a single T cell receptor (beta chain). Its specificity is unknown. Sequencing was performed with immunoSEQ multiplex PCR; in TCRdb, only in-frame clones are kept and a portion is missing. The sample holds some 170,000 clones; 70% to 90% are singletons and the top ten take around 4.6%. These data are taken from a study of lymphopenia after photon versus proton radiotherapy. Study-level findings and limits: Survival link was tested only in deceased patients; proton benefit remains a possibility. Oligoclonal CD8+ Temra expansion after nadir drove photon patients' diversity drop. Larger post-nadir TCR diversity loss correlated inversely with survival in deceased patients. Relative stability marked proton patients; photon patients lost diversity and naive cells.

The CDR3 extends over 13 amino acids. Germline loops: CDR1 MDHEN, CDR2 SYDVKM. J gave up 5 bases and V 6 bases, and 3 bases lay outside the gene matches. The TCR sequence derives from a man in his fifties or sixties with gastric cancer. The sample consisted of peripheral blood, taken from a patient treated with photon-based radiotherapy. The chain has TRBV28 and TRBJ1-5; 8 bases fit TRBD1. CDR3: CASRNRGDQPQHF. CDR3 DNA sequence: TGTGCCAGCAGAAACAGGGGGGATCAGCCCCAGCATTTT.